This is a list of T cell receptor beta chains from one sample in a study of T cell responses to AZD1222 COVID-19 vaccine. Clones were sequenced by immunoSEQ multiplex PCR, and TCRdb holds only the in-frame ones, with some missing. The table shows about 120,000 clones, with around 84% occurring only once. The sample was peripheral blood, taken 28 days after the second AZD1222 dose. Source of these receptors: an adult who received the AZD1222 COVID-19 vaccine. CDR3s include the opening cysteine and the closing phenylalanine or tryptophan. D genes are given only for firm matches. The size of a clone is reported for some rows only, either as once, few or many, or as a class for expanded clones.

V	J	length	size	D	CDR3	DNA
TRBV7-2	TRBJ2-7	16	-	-	CASSLASGTEVYEQYF	TGTGCCAGCAGCTTAGCCTCGGGGACGGAAGTCTACGAGCAGTACTTC
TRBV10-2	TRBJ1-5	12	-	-	CASSVGNQPQHF	TGCGCCAGCTCAGTCGGGAATCAGCCCCAGCATTTT
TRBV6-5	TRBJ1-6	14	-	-	CASRLPGVGSPLHF	TGTGCCAGCAGACTTCCAGGGGTCGGGTCACCCCTCCACTTT
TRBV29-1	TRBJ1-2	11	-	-	CSATEGGSYTF	TGCAGCGCCACCGAGGGGGGAAGCTACACCTTC
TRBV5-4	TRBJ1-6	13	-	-	CASSLDWNSPLHF	TGTGCCAGCAGCTTGGATTGGAATTCACCCCTCCACTTT
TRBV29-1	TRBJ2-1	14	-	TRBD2	CSVVVLAGFNEQFF	TGCAGCGTTGTAGTACTAGCGGGGTTCAATGAGCAGTTCTTC
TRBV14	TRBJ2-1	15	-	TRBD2	CASRYSGGGSREQFF	TGTGCCAGCAGGTACAGCGGGGGGGGTTCCCGTGAGCAGTTCTTC
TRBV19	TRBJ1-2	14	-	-	CASISGGGNYGYTF	TGTGCCAGTATCTCCGGTGGGGGAAACTATGGCTACACCTTC
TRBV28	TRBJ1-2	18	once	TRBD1	CASSLIFRDRGTNYGYTF	TGTGCCAGCAGTCTGATATTCCGGGACAGGGGGACTAACTATGGCTACACCTTC
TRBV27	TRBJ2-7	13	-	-	CASSPYAAYEQYF	TGTGCCAGCAGCCCTTATGCGGCCTACGAGCAGTACTTC
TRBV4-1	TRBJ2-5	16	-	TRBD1	CASEGDSFGPSETQYF	TGCGCCAGTGAAGGGGACAGTTTCGGCCCATCGGAGACCCAGTACTTC
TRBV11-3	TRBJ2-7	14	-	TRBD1	CASSSGQGFNEQYF	TGTGCCAGCAGCTCGGGACAGGGTTTTAACGAGCAGTACTTC
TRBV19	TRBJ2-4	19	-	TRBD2	CASSIDPPRSGGAKNIQYF	TGTGCCAGTAGTATAGACCCCCCCCGAAGCGGGGGTGCCAAAAACATTCAGTACTTC
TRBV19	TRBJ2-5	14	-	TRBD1	CASSTGQLQETQYF	TGTGCCAGTAGTACGGGACAGCTCCAAGAGACCCAGTACTTC
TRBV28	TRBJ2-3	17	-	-	CASLAGGLGSGTDTQYF	TGTGCCAGCCTAGCCGGGGGGCTGGGATCGGGCACAGATACGCAGTATTTT
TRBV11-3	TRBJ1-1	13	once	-	CASSLSLSGEAFF	TGTGCCAGCAGCTTAAGCTTGTCCGGGGAAGCTTTCTTT